This T cell receptor beta chain was sequenced for a study of blood T cell repertoires in COVID-19. Study at large: Sites across the United States, Italy and Spain contributed samples from acute and convalescent COVID-19. Sample material is recorded as cDNA or gDNA derived from T cells, B-cell-depleted T cells, or PBMCs.

Source study methods: Amplified reference gene primers provided the basis for estimating nucleated cell counts. Profiling relied on immunoSEQ multiplex PCR, and the TCRdb table lists in-frame clones only, not all of them. Clonal size and the V and J genes are those of that table, whereas D and trimming came from the DNA. This table holds more than 200,000 clones, 80% to 90% found once. V lost 6 bases to trimming and J lost 4 bases; unmatched junction nucleotides: 3. The CDR3 covers 14 residues. Germline CDR1 and CDR2: KGHSH and LQKENI. What was sequenced was peripheral blood. This chain joins TRBV18 and TRBJ1-6; TRBD1 matches at 7 bases. The clonotype was recovered from a man aged 35 to 55 with acute or convalescent COVID-19. CDR3 sequence (DNA): TGTGCCAGCTCGCCGGGACAGTATAATTCACCCCTCCACTTT. This sequence encodes CASSPGQYNSPLHF.